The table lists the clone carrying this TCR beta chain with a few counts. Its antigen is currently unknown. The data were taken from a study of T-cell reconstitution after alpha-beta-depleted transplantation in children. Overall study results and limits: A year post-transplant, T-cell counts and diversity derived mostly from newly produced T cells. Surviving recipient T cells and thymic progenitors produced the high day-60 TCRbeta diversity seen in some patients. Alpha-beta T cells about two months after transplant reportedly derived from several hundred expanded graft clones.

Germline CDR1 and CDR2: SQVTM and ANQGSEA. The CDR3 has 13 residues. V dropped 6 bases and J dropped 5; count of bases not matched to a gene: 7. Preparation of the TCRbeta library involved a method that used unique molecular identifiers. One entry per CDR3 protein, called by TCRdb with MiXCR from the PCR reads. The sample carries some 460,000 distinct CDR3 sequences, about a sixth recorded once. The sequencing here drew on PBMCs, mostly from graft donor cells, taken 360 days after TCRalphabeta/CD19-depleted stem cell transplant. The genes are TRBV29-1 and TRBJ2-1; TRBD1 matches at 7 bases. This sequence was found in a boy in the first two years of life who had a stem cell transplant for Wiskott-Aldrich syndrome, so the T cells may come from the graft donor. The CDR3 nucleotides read TGCAGCGTAAGGGGGCGAAACCACAATGAGCAGTTCTTC. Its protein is CSVRGRNHNEQFF.